This T cell receptor beta chain was profiled in a study of T cell responses to AZD1222 COVID-19 vaccine. Study-wide results and caveats: White British ancestry dominated among donors, who included more females, and clonal diversity was possibly underestimated. AZD1222 recipients seropositive at baseline numbered only five or six.

Sequencing was performed with immunoSEQ multiplex PCR; in TCRdb, only in-frame clones are kept and a portion is missing. This table holds roughly 180,000 clones, approximately 90% found once. On this clone: Its specificity is not known.

This receptor was obtained from an adult in good health. Sequences were derived from peripheral blood, sampled on day 0 of AZD1222 vaccination.

The CDR3: CASSPTGSDTEAFF. As DNA, the CDR3 is TGTGCCAGCTCACCAACTGGGTCGGACACTGAAGCTTTCTTT. The chain recombines TRBV18 with TRBJ1-1; D unclear. The CDR3 is made up of 14 amino acids. Germline CDR1 KGHSH, CDR2 LQKENI. The V gene lost 2 bases and the J gene lost 3 bases, with 10 bases spanning the gap.